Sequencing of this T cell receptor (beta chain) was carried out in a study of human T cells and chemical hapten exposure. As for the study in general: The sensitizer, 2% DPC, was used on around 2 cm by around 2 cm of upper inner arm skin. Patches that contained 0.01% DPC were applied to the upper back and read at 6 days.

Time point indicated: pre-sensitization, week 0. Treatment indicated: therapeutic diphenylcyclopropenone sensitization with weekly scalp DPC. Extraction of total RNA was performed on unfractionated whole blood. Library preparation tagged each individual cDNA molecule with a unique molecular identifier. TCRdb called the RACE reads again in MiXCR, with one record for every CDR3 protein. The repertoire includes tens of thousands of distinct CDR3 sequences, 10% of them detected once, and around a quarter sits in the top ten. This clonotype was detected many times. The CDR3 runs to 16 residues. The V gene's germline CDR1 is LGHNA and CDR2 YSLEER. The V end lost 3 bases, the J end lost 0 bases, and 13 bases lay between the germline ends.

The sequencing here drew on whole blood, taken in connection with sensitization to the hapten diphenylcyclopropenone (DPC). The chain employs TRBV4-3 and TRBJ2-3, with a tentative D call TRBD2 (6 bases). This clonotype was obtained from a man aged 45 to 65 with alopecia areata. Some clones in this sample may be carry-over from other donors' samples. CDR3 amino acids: CASSQGTGPSTDTQYF. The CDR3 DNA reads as TGCGCCAGCAGCCAGGGGACTGGGCCCAGCACAGATACGCAGTATTTT.